A single sample is the source of the 16 T cell receptor beta chains below, sequenced in a study of blood T cell repertoires in COVID-19. Libraries were prepared by immunoSEQ multiplex PCR; TCRdb keeps only in-frame clonotypes and omits some of them. The table lists about 310,000 clones, about 85% of them singletons. The sample consisted of PBMCs or T cells enriched from blood (not recorded which). These receptor sequences come from a woman younger than 45 who had been exposed to COVID-19.

This chain joins TRBV28 and TRBJ1-1; TRBD1 matches 9 bases. CDR3 length equals 14 residues. With 7 bases clipped from V and 4 bases from J, the junction kept 7 bases outside the gene matches. From germline, CDR1 is MDHEN and CDR2 SYDVKM. This CDR3 is CASKTGGLVTEAFF. Written as DNA, the CDR3 is TGTGCCAGCAAGACAGGGGGACTGGTCACTGAAGCTTTCTTT. Based on the CDR3 plus reference TRBV28 and TRBJ1-1, the full variable domain is DVKVTQSSRYLVKRTGEKVFLECVQDMDHENMFWYRQDPGLGLRLIYFSYDVKMKEKGDIPEGYSVSREKKERFSLILESASTNQTSMYLCASKTGGLVTEAFFGQGTRLTVV.

This clone was found once. The chain carries TRBV7-2 and TRBJ1-5; the D is unclear. V was trimmed by 1 base and J by 2 bases, leaving 12 bases between them. Germline CDR1 SGHTA, CDR2 FQGNSA. The CDR3 is made up of 16 amino acids. The CDR3 region has the DNA TGTGCCAGCAGCTTAGAGAGTTTTGTAGGCAATCAGCCCCAGCATTTT. Its protein product is CASSLESFVGNQPQHF.

V gene TRBV9 combines with J gene TRBJ2-1; 9 bases map to TRBD2. The CDR3 sequence is 15 residues long. The junction had 7 bases not matched to a gene; V was cut back by 4 bases and J by 5 bases. Germline V gene data show CDR1 as SGDLS and CDR2 as YYNGEE. For the CDR3, the DNA is TGTGCCAGCAGCCCGCGACTAGCGGCGAACAATGAGCAGTTCTTC. Protein sequence: CASSPRLAANNEQFF.

The J gene is TRBJ1-2, the V gene TRBV21-1. TRBV21-1 is annotated as a pseudogene. CDR3 length: 16 residues. Written as DNA, the CDR3 is TGTGCCAGCAGCCAGGGAGGCAGCCTCTTTAACTATGGCTACACCTTC. Translated: CASSQGGSLFNYGYTF.

This clone was seen a handful of times. The chain combines TRBV3-1 (or the pseudogene TRBV3-2) with TRBJ1-1; TRBD1 is a possible D gene (5 bases). Trimming shortened V by 3 bases and J by 4 bases, and 9 bases separated the two germline ends. The CDR3 loop spans 13 amino acids. Germline CDR1 reads LGHDT; CDR2 reads YNNKEL (reference sequence). CDR3: CASSQGGITEAFF. CDR3 DNA sequence: TGTGCCAGCAGCCAGGGGGGGATCACTGAAGCTTTCTTT.

This clone was observed a single time. The chain couples TRBV3-1 (or the pseudogene TRBV3-2) to TRBJ2-7; no clear D. The germline V gene encodes CDR1 LGHDT and CDR2 YNNKEL (reference sequence). The CDR3 is 14 residues long. Trimming cost V 3 bases and J 2 bases, with 11 bases left between them. The CDR3 protein is CASSHWNSAYEQYF. The CDR3 DNA follows: TGTGCCAGCAGCCATTGGAACAGTGCCTACGAGCAGTACTTC.

The V call is TRBV9, the J call TRBJ2-2, with D unclear. The CDR3 runs to 15 residues. Per the germline V gene, CDR1 is SGDLS and CDR2 is YYNGEE. V was cut by 0 bases and J by 6 bases, with 12 bases left in between. The CDR3 loop reads CASSVAPSIAGELFF. The CDR3 bases are TGTGCCAGCAGCGTAGCTCCTAGTATCGCCGGGGAGCTGTTTTTT.

J is TRBJ1-1 and V is TRBV15; TRBD1 might be the D (5 bases). Trimming pared 1 base from V and 7 bases from J, leaving 22 bases between. This CDR3 spans 17 amino acids. Germline loops: CDR1 LNHNV, CDR2 YYDKDF (reference sequence). The DNA of the CDR3 is TGTGCCACCAGCAGAGTATCAGGGAGGATATCGTGGAGTGAAGCTTTCTTT. It specifies CATSRVSGRISWSEAFF.

The chain recombines TRBV19 with TRBJ1-5; D ambiguous. This CDR3 has 13 residues. Trimming removed 1 base at V and 7 bases at J, with 8 bases between. Germline loops: CDR1 LNHDA, CDR2 SQIVND (reference sequence). The CDR3 sequence: CASSIGVFQPQHF. CDR3 nucleotide sequence: TGTGCCAGTAGTATAGGAGTTTTCCAGCCCCAGCATTTT.

The gene calls are TRBV27 and TRBJ1-2; 10 positions match TRBD1. V gave up 3 bases and J gave up 7 bases; unmatched junction bases: 2. CDR1 and CDR2 (germline): MNHEY, SMNVEV (reference sequence). The CDR3 is made up of 13 amino acids. The CDR3 sequence is CASSLTGGSGYTF. DNA for the CDR3: TGTGCCAGCAGTTTGACAGGGGGCAGTGGCTACACCTTC.

The V call is TRBV7-9, the J call TRBJ2-3; D gene uncertain. V shed 5 bases and J shed 0 bases, with 21 bases lying between them. Germline V gives CDR1 SEHNR, CDR2 FQNEAQ (reference sequence). This CDR3 is 18 amino acids long. CDR3 region: CASSDNREQRTSTDTQYF. CDR3 bases: TGTGCCAGCAGCGACAACCGCGAACAGAGAACTAGCACAGATACGCAGTATTTT.

The CDR3 loop is CASRPYDGTEAFF. In nucleotides, the CDR3 is TGTGCCAGCAGACCCTATGACGGGACTGAAGCTTTCTTT. The chain has TRBV6-6 and TRBJ1-1; D call uncertain. The CDR3 extends over 13 amino acids. V lost 6 bases to trimming and J lost 5 bases, with 13 bases between them. Germline CDR1 and CDR2: MNHNY and SVGAGI (reference sequence).

This chain uses TRBV10-1 with TRBJ2-1; weak D call: TRBD2 (6 bases). V was pared by 3 bases and J by 4 bases, with 16 bases between. There are 16 residues in the CDR3. Germline CDR1 WNHNN, CDR2 SYGVQD (reference sequence). The CDR3 protein is CASSDSQVGRYNEQFF. The CDR3 nucleotides are TGCGCCAGCAGTGACTCTCAGGTCGGGAGATACAATGAGCAGTTCTTC.

V and J are TRBV5-1 and TRBJ2-1, with 7 bases aligning to TRBD2. After removal of 1 base from V and 0 bases from J, the junction contained 1 base not matched to a gene. The CDR3 extends over 15 amino acids. Per the germline V gene, CDR1 is SGHRS and CDR2 is YFSETQ. The CDR3 is CASSLKRGSYNEQFF. Here the CDR3 DNA reads TGCGCCAGCAGCTTGAAGCGGGGCTCCTACAATGAGCAGTTCTTC.

The chain combines TRBV5-1 with TRBJ2-2; 7 nucleotides align to TRBD2. Germline V lookup: CDR1 SGHRS, CDR2 YFSETQ. Trimming at V came to 3 bases and at J to 3 bases, leaving 11 bases not matched to a gene. The CDR3 runs to 17 residues. The chain's CDR3 is CASSYRVGRWDTGELFF. The CDR3 bases are TGCGCCAGCAGCTACCGAGTCGGGAGGTGGGACACCGGGGAGCTGTTTTTT.

The V and J genes are TRBV30 and TRBJ2-2; 8 positions agree with TRBD2. Losses at the gene ends were 5 bases for V and 0 bases for J; bases not matched to a gene: 14. The CDR3 runs 18 residues. CDR1 and CDR2 (germline): GTSNPN, SVGIG (reference sequence). The CDR3 region is CAWGSVVAGGPNTGELFF. Written as DNA, the CDR3 is TGTGCCTGGGGGTCCGTCGTGGCGGGAGGACCGAACACCGGGGAGCTGTTTTTT.